The 10 T cell receptor beta chains presented below share a single source sample, sequenced in a study of blood T cells in healthy people across ages. It was with a sample-barcoded 5' primer and a J-beta primer mix that a second PCR of roughly 7 to 12 cycles was run. TCRdb called the 5' RACE reads again in MiXCR, with one record for every CDR3 protein. This table holds around 320,000 distinct CDR3 sequences, around 30% found once. Sequenced: blood. These receptor sequences come from a woman between 65 and 79 years old in good health.

The chain recombines TRBV29-1 with TRBJ2-7; D is unclear. Germline lookup yields CDR1 SQVTM and CDR2 ANQGSEA. This CDR3 has 11 residues. V dropped 7 bases and J dropped 2 bases, with 9 bases sitting between them. In DNA, the CDR3 is TGCAGCGCCCTATTCACCTACGAGCAGTACTTC. Encoded protein: CSALFTYEQYF.

The chain recombines TRBV20-1 with TRBJ2-4, with a tentative D call TRBD1 (6 bases). In germline, CDR1 is DFQATT, CDR2 SNEGSKA (reference sequence). CDR3 size: 11 residues. V dropped 5 bases and J dropped 8 bases, with 10 bases sitting between them. The CDR3 region is CSAEGEYIQYF. CDR3 bases: TGCAGTGCTGAGGGGGAATACATTCAGTACTTC.

The genes are TRBV2 and TRBJ2-1, with TRBD2 matching 9 bases. Unmatched junction bases numbered 7, after V lost 5 bases and J lost 5 bases. This CDR3 has 15 residues. Germline V gene sequence: CDR1 SNHLY, CDR2 FYNNEI. The CDR3 here is CASSTLAGWNNEQFF. The CDR3 DNA reads TGTGCCAGCAGTACGCTAGCGGGGTGGAACAATGAGCAGTTCTTC.

This clonotype was counted between two and nine times. V and J are TRBV4-2 and TRBJ2-2; 8 positions match TRBD2. Trimming removed 0 bases from V and 7 bases from J; junction bases left unmatched: 10. The CDR3 totals 17 residues. CDR1 and CDR2 from the germline V gene are LGHNA and YNFKEQ. This CDR3 reads CASSQDRIAGNLGELFF. Written as DNA, the CDR3 is TGTGCCAGCAGCCAAGATCGTATAGCGGGAAACCTCGGGGAGCTGTTTTTT.

This clonotype came up once. The chain is built from TRBV28 and TRBJ1-5; 12 bases are shared with TRBD1. From germline, CDR1 is MDHEN and CDR2 SYDVKM. The CDR3 contains 19 residues. J gave up 2 bases and V 2 bases, and 10 bases lay outside the gene matches. The chain's CDR3 is CASSLSWGQGAGGNQPQHF. Here the CDR3 DNA reads TGTGCCAGCAGTTTAAGTTGGGGACAGGGGGCAGGGGGCAATCAGCCCCAGCATTTT.

The genes are TRBV19 and TRBJ2-5, with D unresolved. The DNA end lines up better with TRBJ2-1; the J call may be wrong. The length of the CDR3 is 13 residues. Germline V gene sequence: CDR1 LNHDA, CDR2 SQIVND (reference sequence). CDR3 in amino acids: CASSILDLSEQFF. The CDR3 coding sequence is TGTGCCAGTAGTATATTGGATTTGAGTGAGCAGTTCTTC.

This chain links TRBV10-3 with TRBJ1-5, with a tentative D call TRBD1 (6 bases). CDR3 length: 15 residues. Trimming took off 6 bases at V and 0 bases at J, with 12 bases between the two ends. The germline gives CDR1 ENHRY, CDR2 SYGVKD. In DNA, the CDR3 is TGTGCCATCAGAGAGGGGACATTTAGCAATCAGCCCCAGCATTTT. This codes for CAIREGTFSNQPQHF.

V gene TRBV12-5 combines with J gene TRBJ2-7, with TRBD1 matching 7 bases. Trimming took 7 bases from V and 2 from J; bases not matched to a gene: 5. The CDR3 length is 13 residues. The germline CDR1 and CDR2 sequences are LGHNT and FRNRAP. CDR3 amino acids: CASEGQSAYEQYF. CDR3 DNA: TGTGCTAGTGAGGGACAGAGTGCCTACGAGCAGTACTTC.

The chain combines TRBV7-3 with TRBJ2-3; D unresolved. The CDR3 length is 13 residues. Trimming stripped 1 base from V and 2 bases from J, with 4 bases between. Per germline, CDR1 SGHTA and CDR2 FQGTGA. The CDR3 loop reads CASSLIPTDTQYF. The CDR3 DNA is TGTGCCAGCAGCTTAATACCCACAGATACGCAGTATTTT.

The chain joins TRBV10-3 to TRBJ1-6; D not resolved. V was cut by 0 bases and J by 5 bases, with 8 bases left in between. Germline-derived CDR1 and CDR2 are ENHRY and SYGVKD. This CDR3 has 15 amino acids. The CDR3 nucleotides read TGTGCCATCAGTGAGTCGTCAGTGAATAATTCACCCCTCCACTTT. It translates to CAISESSVNNSPLHF.